Detailed here is one T cell receptor (beta chain). Assay used: immunoSEQ multiplex PCR; TCRdb lists only in-frame clones, some missing. The top ten clones hold over 0.8% of a sample with more than 120,000 clones, roughly 86% of them seen once. This record comes from a study of blood T cell repertoires in COVID-19. For the study at large: The origin of the acute and convalescent COVID-19 samples was the United States, Italy and Spain. The analysed material was cDNA or gDNA that came from T cells, B-cell-depleted T cells, or PBMCs.

Per germline, CDR1 GTSNPN and CDR2 SVGIG (reference sequence). The CDR3 is made up of 15 amino acids. Trimming removed 2 bases from V and 2 bases from J; junction bases left unmatched: 3. This receptor was obtained from a woman between 50 and 59 years old with acute or convalescent COVID-19. This chain links TRBV30 with TRBJ2-2, with 9 bases that match TRBD1. The sequenced material came from peripheral blood. DNA of the CDR3: TGTGCCTGGAGTCGGGACAGGGCAAACACCGGGGAGCTGTTTTTT. Amino acids: CAWSRDRANTGELFF.